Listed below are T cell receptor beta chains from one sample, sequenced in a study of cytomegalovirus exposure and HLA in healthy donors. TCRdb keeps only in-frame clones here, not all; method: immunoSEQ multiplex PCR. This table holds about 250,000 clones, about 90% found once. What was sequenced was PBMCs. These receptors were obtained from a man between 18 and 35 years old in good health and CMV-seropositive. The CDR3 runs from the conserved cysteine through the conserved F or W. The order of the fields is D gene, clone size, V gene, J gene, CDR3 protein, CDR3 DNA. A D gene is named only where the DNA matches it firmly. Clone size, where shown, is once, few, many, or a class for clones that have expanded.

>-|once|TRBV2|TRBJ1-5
CASSQQGKEIWPQHF
TGTGCCAGCAGCCAACAGGGTAAGGAAATTTGGCCCCAGCATTTT
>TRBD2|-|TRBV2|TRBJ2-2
CAGGGNTGELFF
TGTGCTGGCGGGGGGAACACCGGGGAGCTGTTTTTT
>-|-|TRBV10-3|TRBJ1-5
CAISEAAGENQPQHF
TGTGCCATCAGTGAGGCGGCAGGGGAGAATCAGCCCCAGCATTTT
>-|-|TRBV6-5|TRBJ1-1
CASSTEPGAPAFF
TGTGCCAGCAGTACAGAGCCGGGAGCCCCAGCTTTCTTT
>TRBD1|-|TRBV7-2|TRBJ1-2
CASSFGTGHGYTF
TGTGCCAGCAGCTTCGGGACAGGGCATGGCTACACCTTC
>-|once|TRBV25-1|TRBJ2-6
CASSATSESGANVLTF
TGTGCCAGCAGTGCCACCTCGGAATCTGGGGCCAACGTCCTGACTTTC
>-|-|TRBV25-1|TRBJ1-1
CASSGVNTEAFF
TGTGCCAGCAGTGGGGTTAACACTGAAGCTTTCTTT
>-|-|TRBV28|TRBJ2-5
CASSLGKTQYF
TGTGCCAGCAGTTTGGGGAAGACCCAGTACTTC
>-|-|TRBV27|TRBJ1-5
CASSLRQGSNQPQHF
TGTGCCAGCAGTTTACGGCAGGGGAGCAATCAGCCCCAGCATTTT
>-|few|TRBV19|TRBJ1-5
CASSIGGQGNQPQHF
TGTGCCAGTAGTATTGGGGGGCAGGGGAATCAGCCCCAGCATTTT
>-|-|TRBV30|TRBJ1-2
CAWKGVYNYGYTF
TGTGCCTGGAAAGGCGTGTATAACTATGGCTACACCTTC
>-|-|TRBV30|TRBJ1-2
CAFQKGPQTGYTF
TGTGCCTTCCAGAAGGGACCACAGACGGGCTACACCTTC
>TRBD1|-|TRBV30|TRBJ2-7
CAWSGGQGVDEQYF
TGTGCCTGGAGTGGGGGACAGGGGGTCGACGAGCAGTACTTC